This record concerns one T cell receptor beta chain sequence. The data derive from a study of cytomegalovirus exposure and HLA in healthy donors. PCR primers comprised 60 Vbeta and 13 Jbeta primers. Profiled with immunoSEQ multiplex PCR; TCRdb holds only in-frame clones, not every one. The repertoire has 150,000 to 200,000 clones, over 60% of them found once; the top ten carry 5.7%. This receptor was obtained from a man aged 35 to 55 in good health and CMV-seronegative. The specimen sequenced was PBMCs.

The CDR3 here is CASSLETDSYEQYF. Written as DNA, the CDR3 is TGCGCCAGCAGCTTGGAGACAGACTCCTACGAGCAGTACTTC. The chain carries TRBV5-1 and TRBJ2-7; possibly TRBD1 for D (5 bases). Trimming took 0 bases from V and 0 from J, leaving 7 bases between them. The CDR3 is 14 amino acids. Germline V gene lookup returns CDR1 SGHRS and CDR2 YFSETQ.